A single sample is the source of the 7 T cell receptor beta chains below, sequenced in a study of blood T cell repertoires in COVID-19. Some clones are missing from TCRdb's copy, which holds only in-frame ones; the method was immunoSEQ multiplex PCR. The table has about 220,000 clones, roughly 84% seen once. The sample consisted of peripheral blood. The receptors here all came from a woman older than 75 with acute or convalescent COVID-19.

CDR3 sequence: CASSPYIQTVSYEQYF. The DNA of the CDR3 is TGTGCCAGCAGCCCGTATATACAGACAGTTTCCTACGAGCAGTACTTC. This sequence joins TRBV11-2 and TRBJ2-7, with D perhaps matching TRBD1 (5 bases). Germline V lookup: CDR1 SGHAT, CDR2 FQNNGV. V lost 5 bases, J lost 1 base, and 18 bases lay in between. CDR3 length: 16 amino acids.

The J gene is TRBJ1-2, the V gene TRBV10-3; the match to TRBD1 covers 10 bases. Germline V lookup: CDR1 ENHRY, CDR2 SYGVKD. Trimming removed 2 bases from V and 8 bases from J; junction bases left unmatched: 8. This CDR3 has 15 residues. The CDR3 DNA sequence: TGTGCCATCAGTGAGGTTGGGACAGGGGTAGACGGCTACACCTTC. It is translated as CAISEVGTGVDGYTF.

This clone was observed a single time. CDR3 coding DNA: TGTGCCAGTACGTTAGGGACAGGGTCGCACAACTATGGCTACACCTTC. Protein sequence: CASTLGTGSHNYGYTF. This chain joins TRBV19 and TRBJ1-2; 9 bases are a match to TRBD1. The CDR3 runs 16 residues. Germline CDR1 is LNHDA and CDR2 is SQIVND (reference sequence). V lost 7 bases and J lost 2; bases outside the gene matches: 11.

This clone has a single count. CDR3 bases: TGTGCCAGCAGCCCTATTTCCGGGGGGGGGATGAACACTGAAGCTTTCTTT. It codes for CASSPISGGGMNTEAFF. The chain uses TRBV3-1 (or the pseudogene TRBV3-2) and TRBJ1-1, with D maybe TRBD1 (5 bases). Trimming took 4 bases from V and 0 from J, leaving 18 bases between them. CDR3 size: 17 residues. CDR1 is LGHDT, CDR2 YNNKEL, per germline (reference sequence).

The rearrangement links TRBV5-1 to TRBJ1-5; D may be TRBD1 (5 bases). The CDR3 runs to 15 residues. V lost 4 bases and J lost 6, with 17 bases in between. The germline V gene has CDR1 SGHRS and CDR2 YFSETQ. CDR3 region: CASSPAGQGSQPQHF. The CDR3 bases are TGCGCCAGCAGCCCTGCGGGGCAGGGATCTCAGCCCCAGCATTTT.

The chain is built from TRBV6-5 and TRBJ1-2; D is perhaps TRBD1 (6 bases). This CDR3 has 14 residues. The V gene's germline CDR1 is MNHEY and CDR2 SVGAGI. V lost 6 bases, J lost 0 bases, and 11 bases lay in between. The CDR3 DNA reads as TGTGCCAGCAGGCAGACAGGAACTAACTATGGCTACACCTTC. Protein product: CASRQTGTNYGYTF.

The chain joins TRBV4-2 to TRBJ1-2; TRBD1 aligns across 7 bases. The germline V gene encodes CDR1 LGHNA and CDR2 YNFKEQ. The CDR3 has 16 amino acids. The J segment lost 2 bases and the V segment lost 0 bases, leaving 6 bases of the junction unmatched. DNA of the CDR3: TGTGCCAGCAGCCAAGATGAGGGACAGCTAAACTATGGCTACACCTTC. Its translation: CASSQDEGQLNYGYTF.